The sample holds many counts of the clone carrying this T cell receptor (beta chain). The CDR3 sequence is 14 residues long. Trimming shortened V by 5 bases and J by 2 bases, and 10 bases separated the two germline ends. Germline CDR1 reads SGHDN; CDR2 reads FVKESK. Documented treatment: PENTA 11 planned treatment interruption arm or continuous ART arm. At least 24 weeks of at least three-drug ART, in children 2 to 15 years. Only samples with at least 5 million viable PBMCs qualified. These data come from a study of HIV-infected children after antiretroviral therapy interruption. For the study at large: Most children had recorded EBV and CMV exposure.

A 3' RACE protocol on RNA, with unique molecular identifiers, produced the TCR library. MiXCR was run by TCRdb on the 3' RACE reads, yielding one entry per CDR3 protein. The sample lists about 15,000 distinct CDR3 sequences; 3% to 3.5% were seen once. The clonotype originates from a pool of human donors with HIV. The V gene is TRBV14, the J gene TRBJ2-1; TRBD2 is a possible D gene (7 bases). Sequencing used CD45RO+ CD8+ T cells from PBMCs, pooled from several time points, obtained from a donor given antiretroviral therapy, either interrupted or continuous. Stated subset: memory CD8+ CD45RO+ CD45RA- T cells. The CDR3 spells CASSYGGPYNEQFF. CDR3 DNA: TGTGCCAGCAGCTACGGGGGGCCCTACAATGAGCAGTTCTTC.